This TCR beta chain comes out of a study of T cell responses to AZD1222 COVID-19 vaccine. The repertoire was sequenced with immunoSEQ multiplex PCR; TCRdb's copy has only in-frame clones and lacks some. The sample includes 20,000 to 30,000 clones, roughly 84% of them seen just once. The CDR3 is 14 amino acids. V dropped 6 bases and J dropped 3 bases, with 11 bases sitting between them. Germline V gives CDR1 MDHEN, CDR2 SYDVKM. This chain uses TRBV28 with TRBJ2-2; the D gene is possibly TRBD1 (5 bases). Sequenced material: peripheral blood, taken 28 days after the second AZD1222 dose. The origin of this receptor is an adult who received the AZD1222 COVID-19 vaccine. In DNA form, the CDR3 reads TGTGCCAGCAGGCCACCCAGGGACACCGGGGAGCTGTTTTTT. It encodes CASRPPRDTGELFF.